This T cell receptor (beta chain) was identified in a study of T cell clones after liver transplantation. This clone was counted between two and nine times. With 1 base removed from V and 0 bases from J, the gap between germline ends came to 12 bases. The CDR3 extends over 16 amino acids. From germline, CDR1 is MNHEY and CDR2 SMNVEV (reference sequence). Data came from immunoSEQ multiplex PCR; TCRdb stores just in-frame clones and leaves some out. The sample contains approximately 10,000 clones, 71% of which appear only once. The sequences come from CD4+ T cells from blood, collected around 31 months after liver transplant. The TCR originated in a human patient who received a liver transplant. Some T cells may originate from the graft donor. The chain recombines TRBV27 with TRBJ1-1; perhaps TRBD1 as D (5 bases). The CDR3 reads CASSLLGGGLNTEAFF. CDR3 DNA: TGTGCCAGCAGTTTATTGGGGGGGGGATTGAACACTGAAGCTTTCTTT.